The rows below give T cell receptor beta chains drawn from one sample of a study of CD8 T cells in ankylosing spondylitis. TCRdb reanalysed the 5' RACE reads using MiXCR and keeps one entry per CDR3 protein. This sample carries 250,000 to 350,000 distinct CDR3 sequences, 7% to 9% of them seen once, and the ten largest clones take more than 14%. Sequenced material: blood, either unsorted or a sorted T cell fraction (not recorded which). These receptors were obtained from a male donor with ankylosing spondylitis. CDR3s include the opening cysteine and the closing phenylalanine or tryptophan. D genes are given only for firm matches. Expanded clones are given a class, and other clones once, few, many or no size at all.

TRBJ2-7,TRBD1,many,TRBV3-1,CASSQDQAAWGQGSYEQYF,TGTGCCAGCAGCCAAGATCAAGCGGCGTGGGGACAGGGCTCCTACGAGCAGTACTTC
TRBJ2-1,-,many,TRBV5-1,CASSWGLVNEQFF,TGCGCCAGCAGCTGGGGACTGGTCAATGAGCAGTTCTTC
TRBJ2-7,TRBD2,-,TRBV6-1,CASRKLADHSYEQYF,TGTGCCAGCAGAAAACTAGCGGATCACTCCTACGAGCAGTACTTC
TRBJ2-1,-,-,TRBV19,CASSIATYNEQFF,TGTGCCAGTAGTATCGCTACCTACAATGAGCAGTTCTTC
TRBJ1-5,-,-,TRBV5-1,CASSLEGHQPQHF,TGCGCCAGCAGCTTGGAGGGGCATCAGCCCCAGCATTTT
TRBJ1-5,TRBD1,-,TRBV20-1,CSAEGARVGGQELNQPQHF,TGCAGTGCTGAGGGGGCCCGTGTGGGGGGCCAGGAATTGAATCAGCCCCAGCATTTT
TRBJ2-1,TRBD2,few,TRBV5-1,CASSPTSGRTDEQFF,TGCGCCAGCAGCCCTACTAGCGGGAGGACGGATGAGCAGTTCTTC
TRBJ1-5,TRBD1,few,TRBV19,CASGRDRSFNQPQHF,TGTGCCAGTGGGCGGGACAGGTCGTTCAATCAGCCCCAGCATTTT
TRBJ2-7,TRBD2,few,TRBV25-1,CASSEFGGRAYEQYF,TGTGCCAGCAGTGAATTCGGCGGGAGAGCCTACGAGCAGTACTTC
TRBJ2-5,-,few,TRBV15,CATSRDLGLQETQYF,TGTGCCACCAGCAGAGATCTCGGCCTACAAGAGACCCAGTACTTC
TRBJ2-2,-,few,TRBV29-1,CSVDPVGGELFF,TGCAGCGTTGATCCCGTTGGCGGGGAGCTGTTTTTT
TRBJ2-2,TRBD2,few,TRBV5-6,CASSWGLAGETGELFF,TGTGCCAGCAGCTGGGGACTAGCGGGAGAGACCGGGGAGCTGTTTTTT
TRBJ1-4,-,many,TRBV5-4,CASTRGPATNEKLFF,TGTGCCAGCACCAGAGGACCCGCAACTAATGAAAAACTGTTTTTT
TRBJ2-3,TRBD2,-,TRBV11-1,CASTSPPGGLNTDTQYF,TGTGCCAGCACCTCACCTCCGGGAGGACTAAACACAGATACGCAGTATTTT
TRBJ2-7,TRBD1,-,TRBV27,CASSLWSTGSHEQYF,TGTGCCAGCAGTTTATGGTCGACAGGGTCCCACGAGCAGTACTTC
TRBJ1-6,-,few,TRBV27,CASSPTEAMTRLF,TGTGCCAGCAGTCCGACGGAAGCCATGACGCGACTTTTT
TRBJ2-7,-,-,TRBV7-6,CASSQGSSAGVPYEQYF,TGTGCCAGCAGCCAAGGGTCGTCAGCGGGTGTCCCCTACGAGCAGTACTTC
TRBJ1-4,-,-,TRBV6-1,CASSRRLTNEKLFF,TGTGCCAGCAGTCGCAGGCTAACTAATGAAAAACTGTTTTTT
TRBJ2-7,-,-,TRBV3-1,CASSQGDMGEQYF,TGTGCCAGCAGCCAAGGCGATATGGGCGAGCAGTACTTC
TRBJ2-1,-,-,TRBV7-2,CASSLAVARPYNEQFF,TGTGCCAGCAGCTTAGCAGTAGCGAGGCCCTACAATGAGCAGTTCTTC
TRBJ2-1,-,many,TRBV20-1,CSASFDGTIGGNGYNEQFF,TGCAGTGCTAGTTTTGATGGGACTATAGGGGGGAACGGATACAATGAGCAGTTCTTC
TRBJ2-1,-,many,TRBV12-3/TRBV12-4,CASSSSDPQFF,TGTGCCAGCTCATCCTCAGATCCGCAGTTCTTC
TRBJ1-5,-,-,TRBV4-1,CASSQAGVQPQHF,TGCGCCAGCAGCCAAGCGGGGGTACAGCCCCAGCATTTT
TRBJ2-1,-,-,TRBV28,CASSFGAVVGENEQFF,TGTGCCAGCAGTTTTGGAGCCGTGGTGGGCGAAAATGAGCAGTTCTTC
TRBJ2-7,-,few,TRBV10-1,CASSEAWDTVGEQYF,TGCGCCAGCAGTGAGGCTTGGGATACGGTCGGGGAGCAGTACTTC
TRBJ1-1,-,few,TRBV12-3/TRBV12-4,CASSFRTANTEAFF,TGTGCCAGCAGTTTTCGGACAGCGAACACTGAAGCTTTCTTT
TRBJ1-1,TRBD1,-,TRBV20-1,CSARDLLPGGDTEAFF,TGCAGTGCTAGAGATCTCCTCCCAGGGGGAGATACTGAAGCTTTCTTT
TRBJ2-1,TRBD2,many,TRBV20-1,CSASPIAGPPYNEQFF,TGCAGTGCTAGCCCTATAGCGGGCCCTCCCTACAATGAGCAGTTCTTC
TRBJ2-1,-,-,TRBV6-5,CASSYTGPYNEQFF,TGTGCCAGCAGTTACACGGGACCCTACAATGAGCAGTTCTTC
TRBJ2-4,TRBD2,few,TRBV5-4,CASSLDIAGGVTNIQYF,TGTGCCAGCAGCTTGGACATAGCGGGAGGGGTTACAAACATTCAGTACTTC
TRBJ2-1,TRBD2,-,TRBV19,CASSPTSGTRSYNEQFF,TGTGCCAGTAGCCCGACTAGCGGTACCCGCTCCTACAATGAGCAGTTCTTC
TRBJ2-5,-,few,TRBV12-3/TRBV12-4,CASRPTGRGETQYF,TGTGCCAGCAGGCCCACAGGGCGCGGTGAGACCCAGTACTTC
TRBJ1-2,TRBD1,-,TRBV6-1,CASRTGANAYGYTF,TGTGCCAGCAGGACAGGGGCCAACGCCTATGGCTACACCTTC
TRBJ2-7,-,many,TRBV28,CASSSTGTLYEQYF,TGTGCCAGCAGTTCCACCGGGACTCTCTACGAGCAGTACTTC
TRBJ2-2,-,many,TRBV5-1,CASNQGRPGELFF,TGCGCCAGCAATCAGGGGCGGCCCGGGGAGCTGTTTTTT
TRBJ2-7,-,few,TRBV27,CASSLSPADLPYEQYF,TGTGCCAGCAGTTTATCCCCCGCCGACCTTCCCTACGAGCAGTACTTC
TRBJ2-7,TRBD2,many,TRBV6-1,CASRSGTSGTYEQYF,TGTGCCAGCAGATCCGGGACTAGCGGGACCTACGAGCAGTACTTC
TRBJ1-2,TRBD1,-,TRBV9,CASSNLQGQGYGYTF,TGTGCCAGCAGCAATCTTCAGGGACAGGGGTATGGCTACACCTTC
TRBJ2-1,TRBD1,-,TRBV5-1,CASSLGGGQGNNEQFF,TGCGCCAGCAGCTTGGGAGGGGGACAGGGGAACAATGAGCAGTTCTTC
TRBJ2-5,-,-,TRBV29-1,CSVTGSEGETQYF,TGCAGCGTAACAGGATCGGAGGGCGAGACCCAGTACTTC